The 22 T cell receptor beta chains below were found in one sample sequenced in a study of control samples from healthy donors and cancer patients. Here immunoSEQ multiplex PCR was the method, and the copy in TCRdb shows in-frame clones only, minus some. The table records about 86,000 clones, 85% to 90% of them present only once. Material for sequencing was PBMCs. The receptors originated from a woman aged 45-65 years with colorectal cancer.

The chain recombines TRBV7-2 with TRBJ1-6; possible D gene TRBD1, 6 bases. The CDR3 extends over 18 amino acids. The V end lost 1 base, the J end lost 8 bases, and 21 bases lay between the germline ends. Looked up from germline, CDR1 is SGHTA and CDR2 is FQGNSA. The CDR3 reads CASSLVSGGASGHSPLHF. The CDR3 coding sequence is TGTGCCAGCAGCTTAGTCTCGGGGGGCGCATCCGGGCATTCACCCCTCCACTTT.

The chain links TRBV5-6 to TRBJ2-7; D is possibly TRBD2 (5 bases). Germline V gene data show CDR1 as SGHDT and CDR2 as YYEEEE. V was shortened by 1 base and J by 12 bases, with 11 bases between the two germline ends. This CDR3 has 11 amino acids. The DNA for the CDR3 is TGTGCCAGCAGCTTGCGGAGCCGGGGGTACGTC. It yields the protein CASSLRSRGYV.

This clone occurred a few times. The CDR3 DNA sequence: TGTGCCAGCAGCTTATACAGGGGTTCACCCCTCCACTTT. Encoded protein: CASSLYRGSPLHF. The chain links TRBV7-2 to TRBJ1-6; TRBD1 matches 7 bases. Germline values: CDR1 SGHTA, CDR2 FQGNSA. There are 13 residues in the CDR3. The trim removed 2 bases at V and 9 bases at J, leaving 1 base unmatched.

Concerning this clone itself: This sample also contains other DNA sequences that code for the same CDR3. The genes are TRBV10-3 and TRBJ1-5; D possibly corresponds to TRBD1 (5 bases). V lost 0 bases to trimming and J lost 7 bases, with 13 bases between them. This CDR3 has 15 residues. Germline V CDR1 and CDR2: ENHRY, SYGVKD. CDR3 sequence reads: CAISESGLGGQPQHF. Here the CDR3 DNA reads TGTGCCATCAGTGAGTCGGGGTTGGGGGGGCAGCCCCAGCATTTT.

J is TRBJ1-1 and V is TRBV18, with D unresolved. The CDR3 contains 15 residues. CDR1 KGHSH and CDR2 LQKENI come from the germline V gene. V lost 3 bases to trimming and J lost 3 bases, with 14 bases between them. CDR3 amino acids: CASSPLVPGYTEAFF. The DNA for the CDR3 is TGTGCCAGCTCACCGTTAGTCCCGGGGTACACTGAAGCTTTCTTT.

The chain links TRBV4-1 to TRBJ1-2; D unresolved. Trimming cost V 0 bases and J 2 bases, with 10 bases left between them. Germline CDR1 MGHRA, CDR2 YSYEKL. This CDR3 is built from 15 residues. CDR3 sequence reads: CASSQEFRSNYGYTF. The CDR3 DNA reads TGCGCCAGCAGCCAAGAGTTCCGGAGCAACTATGGCTACACCTTC.

The CDR3: CASSVRDRNTDTQYF. As DNA, the CDR3 is TGCGCCAGCAGCGTCCGGGACAGAAACACAGATACGCAGTATTTT. The chain employs TRBV5-1 and TRBJ2-3; 7 positions match TRBD1. The germline V gene encodes CDR1 SGHRS and CDR2 YFSETQ. With V trimmed by 4 bases and J by 2 bases, 7 bases remained unmatched. The length of the CDR3 is 15 residues.

The chain recombines TRBV13 with TRBJ1-3, with 8 bases aligning to TRBD1. The CDR3 is 16 amino acids. CDR1 is PRHDT and CDR2 is FYEKMQ in the germline V gene (reference sequence). The J segment lost 2 bases and the V segment lost 0 bases, leaving 3 bases of the junction unmatched. The CDR3 DNA reads TGTGCCAGCAGCTTAGGGACGACAGGGGCTGGAAACACCATATATTTT. It codes for CASSLGTTGAGNTIYF.

This clone was recorded once. The V call is TRBV28, the J call TRBJ2-5; D remains unclear. Germline values: CDR1 MDHEN, CDR2 SYDVKM. CDR3 length: 13 residues. V was shortened by 4 bases and J by 3 bases, with 9 bases between the two germline ends. The CDR3 is CASSSPNEETQYF. DNA of the CDR3: TGTGCCAGCAGTTCCCCCAACGAAGAGACCCAGTACTTC.

This clone is labeled as medium-sized. V usage is TRBV6-2 or TRBV6-3 and J usage is TRBJ1-1, with TRBD1 matching 8 bases. With V trimmed by 5 bases and J by 8 bases, 4 bases remained unmatched. The CDR3 runs 12 residues. Germline CDR1 reads MNHEY; CDR2 reads SVGEGT. CDR3 DNA: TGTGCCAGCAGTACTACAGGGGGGGAAGCTTTCTTT. Encoded protein: CASSTTGGEAFF.

The chain has TRBV4-3 and TRBJ1-5, with D unclear. The V gene's germline CDR1 is LGHNA and CDR2 YSLEER. The CDR3 runs to 14 residues. Trimming took off 0 bases at V and 9 bases at J, with 12 bases between the two ends. The CDR3 DNA reads as TGCGCCAGCAGCCAAGAGTCTGCCCGGGGGCCCCAGCATTTT. Amino acids: CASSQESARGPQHF.

The chain combines TRBV5-4 with TRBJ2-3; 7 nucleotides align to TRBD2. The CDR3 runs to 14 residues. Trimming cost V 2 bases and J 3 bases; bases outside gene matches: 3. Per the germline V gene, CDR1 is SGHNT and CDR2 is YYREEE (reference sequence). The CDR3 bases are TGTGCCAGCAGCTTTTACGGGGGGACAGATACGCAGTATTTT. Translating it yields CASSFYGGTDTQYF.

Comment on this clone: At one end the junction does not follow the germline gene, possibly because of a read error. The chain links TRBV12-3 or TRBV12-4 to TRBJ2-1; perhaps TRBD1 as D (6 bases). CDR3 size: 11 residues. The DNA for the CDR3 is TGTGCCAGCAGGCTAAAGGGGGACAAACTCTTC. Translated: CASRLKGDKLF.

V gene TRBV13 combines with J gene TRBJ2-3, with unresolved D. V dropped 6 bases and J dropped 1 base, with 8 bases sitting between them. The CDR3 has 13 amino acids. CDR1 and CDR2 (germline): PRHDT, FYEKMQ (reference sequence). The CDR3 nucleotides read TGTGCCAGCAGGCCCCTGGGCACAGATACGCAGTATTTT. It codes for CASRPLGTDTQYF.

The V gene is TRBV30, the J gene TRBJ1-2; D is unresolved. V was pared by 2 bases and J by 5 bases, with 6 bases between. Germline V gives CDR1 GTSNPN, CDR2 SVGIG (reference sequence). This CDR3 is built from 11 residues. The CDR3 sequence: CAWSLSYGYTF. The CDR3 nucleotides read TGTGCCTGGAGTCTATCGTATGGCTACACCTTC.

The chain is built from TRBV7-9 and TRBJ1-1; tentative D call: TRBD1 (5 bases). Between the trimmed V and J ends, which lost 1 base and 7 bases, there was a span of 13 bases. The CDR3 length is 14 residues. The germline V gene has CDR1 SEHNR and CDR2 FQNEAQ (reference sequence). CDR3 residues: CASSLVPGGVEAFF. The DNA of the CDR3 is TGTGCCAGCAGCTTAGTTCCGGGAGGGGTTGAAGCTTTCTTT.

The CDR3 bases are TGTGCCAGCAGCGATACAGGGGGCTGGGGAACTGAAGCTTTCTTT. Encoded protein: CASSDTGGWGTEAFF. This rearrangement joins TRBV7-9 to TRBJ1-1; TRBD1 matches at 9 bases. V trimming: 5 bases; J trimming: 5 bases; junction bases outside the gene matches: 9. Per germline, CDR1 SEHNR and CDR2 FQNEAQ (reference sequence). The CDR3 runs 15 residues. Combining the CDR3 with reference TRBV7-9 and TRBJ1-1 gives the whole variable domain DTGVSQNPRHKITKRGQNVTFRCDPISEHNRLYWYRQTLGQGPEFLTYFQNEAQLEKSRLLSDRFSAERPKGSFSTLEIQRTEQGDSAMYLCASSDTGGWGTEAFFGQGTRLTVV.

V gene TRBV4-3 combines with J gene TRBJ1-1; TRBD1 agrees at 7 bases. CDR1 and CDR2 (germline): LGHNA, YSLEER. The CDR3 is 15 residues long. Trimming removed 1 base from V and 1 base from J; junction bases left unmatched: 3. CDR3 sequence reads: CASSQVWDRNTEAFF. CDR3 nucleotides: TGCGCCAGCAGCCAAGTTTGGGACAGGAACACTGAAGCTTTCTTT.

V usage is TRBV6-1 and J usage is TRBJ2-1; TRBD1 matches at 9 bases. In germline, CDR1 is MNHNS, CDR2 SASEGT. J gave up 0 bases and V 4 bases, and 7 bases lay outside the gene matches. The CDR3 loop spans 17 amino acids. CDR3 DNA: TGTGCCAGCAGTGGGTCAGGACAGGGGTTCTCCTACAATGAGCAGTTCTTC. Protein product: CASSGSGQGFSYNEQFF.

V and J are TRBV14 and TRBJ2-5, with unresolved D. Deletions cut 4 bases from V and 1 base from J, with 4 bases between. The CDR3 covers 12 residues. Germline V gene lookup returns CDR1 SGHDN and CDR2 FVKESK. Written as DNA, the CDR3 is TGTGCCAGCAGCCCTACCCAAGAGACCCAGTACTTC. It translates to CASSPTQETQYF.

The chain recombines TRBV5-5 with TRBJ2-1; TRBD2 aligns across 7 bases. V was pared by 0 bases and J by 3 bases, with 3 bases of the junction left unmatched. The CDR3 consists of 15 residues. CDR1 and CDR2 from the germline V gene are SGHKS and YYEKEE (reference sequence). As DNA, the CDR3 is TGTGCCAGCAGCTTGGAAAGCGGGGTCTACAATGAGCAGTTCTTC. It yields the protein CASSLESGVYNEQFF.

Only one count was recorded for this clone. The J gene is TRBJ2-3, the V gene TRBV10-3; possible D gene TRBD1, 5 bases. This CDR3 comprises 13 residues. The germline V gene encodes CDR1 ENHRY and CDR2 SYGVKD. Trimming pared 7 bases from V and 2 bases from J, leaving 10 bases between. CDR3: CAINGAPTDTQYF. The CDR3 nucleotides read TGTGCCATCAATGGGGCTCCCACAGATACGCAGTATTTT.